What follows are 10 T cell receptor beta chains derived from one specimen sequenced in a study of blood T cell repertoires in COVID-19. Libraries were prepared by immunoSEQ multiplex PCR; TCRdb keeps only in-frame clonotypes and omits some of them. Among about 200,000 clones listed, roughly 90% were seen once. The sample was peripheral blood. Receptor source: a man aged 18 to 30 with active or convalescent COVID-19.

The genes are TRBV28 and TRBJ1-2; 11 bases are shared with TRBD1. After removal of 5 bases from V and 5 bases from J, the junction contained 10 bases not matched to a gene. Germline assignment: CDR1 MDHEN and CDR2 SYDVKM. The CDR3 is 16 amino acids. In DNA, the CDR3 is TGTGCCAGCAGTGCCCGGGACAGGGGGTTTTGGTATGGCTACACCTTC. Translation: CASSARDRGFWYGYTF.

The genes are TRBV4-3 and TRBJ2-3, with D perhaps matching TRBD2 (6 bases). The ends were cut back, 3 bases at V and 3 bases at J, with 13 bases in the middle. The CDR3 spans 15 residues. Per the germline V gene, CDR1 is LGHNA and CDR2 is YSLEER. This CDR3 is CASSHQHRETDTQYF. CDR3 in DNA: TGCGCCAGCAGCCATCAGCACCGGGAGACAGATACGCAGTATTTT.

The V call is TRBV10-3, the J call TRBJ1-2, with 8 nucleotides matching TRBD1. The CDR3 has 17 residues. V dropped 3 bases and J dropped 5; count of bases not matched to a gene: 14. Germline values: CDR1 ENHRY, CDR2 SYGVKD. Here the CDR3 reads CAISDASGGSTYYGYTF. The DNA of the CDR3 is TGTGCCATCAGTGATGCCTCAGGGGGCTCCACGTATTATGGCTACACCTTC.

CDR3 residues: CASSFAGGVGYTF. CDR3 bases: TGTGCCAGCAGTTTCGCAGGGGGCGTGGGCTACACCTTC. The V gene is TRBV12-3 or TRBV12-4, the J gene TRBJ1-2; 8 nucleotides line up with TRBD1. The ends lost 3 bases at V and 8 bases at J; junction bases unmatched: 5. There are 13 residues in the CDR3.

The chain carries TRBV14 and TRBJ1-1; D gene ambiguous. The germline V and J ends were trimmed by 2 bases and 1 base, with 8 bases remaining between them. Germline values: CDR1 SGHDN, CDR2 FVKESK. This CDR3 has 14 residues. As DNA, the CDR3 is TGTGCCAGCAGCCAATTGCGGGGGAACACTGAAGCTTTCTTT. Protein product: CASSQLRGNTEAFF.

The genes are TRBV5-1 and TRBJ2-1; 13 nucleotides line up with TRBD2. Germline CDR1 is SGHRS and CDR2 is YFSETQ. There are 15 residues in the CDR3. V lost 3 bases to trimming and J lost 5 bases; unmatched junction nucleotides: 2. The CDR3 reads CASSSGLAGDNEQFF. The CDR3 coding sequence is TGCGCCAGCAGCTCCGGACTAGCGGGGGACAATGAGCAGTTCTTC.

The chain couples TRBV7-9 to TRBJ2-5; 7 bases are shared with TRBD2. CDR1 and CDR2 from the germline V gene are SEHNR and FQNEAQ (reference sequence). This CDR3 has 16 residues. V lost 5 bases to trimming and J lost 5 bases; unmatched junction nucleotides: 14. The CDR3 protein is CASSPGASGARETQYF. The CDR3 region has the DNA TGTGCCAGCAGCCCCGGCGCTAGCGGCGCTAGGGAGACCCAGTACTTC.

This clone was seen a handful of times. This chain links TRBV5-1 with TRBJ1-5; possible D gene TRBD1, 6 bases. Germline lookup yields CDR1 SGHRS and CDR2 YFSETQ. This CDR3 contains 18 residues. The V and J ends lost 0 bases and 5 bases respectively, with 21 bases between them. CDR3 sequence (DNA): TGCGCCAGCAGCTTGGCCGATTCGTTGGGGGCGCTTCATCAGCCCCAGCATTTT. Translation gives CASSLADSLGALHQPQHF. The variable domain in full, completed from reference TRBV5-1 and TRBJ1-5, reads KAGVTQTPRYLIKTRGQQVTLSCSPISGHRSVSWYQQTPGQGLQFLFEYFSETQRNKGNFPGRFSGRQFSNSRSEMNVSTLELGDSALYLCASSLADSLGALHQPQHFGDGTRLSIL.

The chain has TRBV2 and TRBJ1-3; D remains unclear. The length of the CDR3 is 14 residues. Germline-derived CDR1 and CDR2 are SNHLY and FYNNEI. Trimming pared 1 base from V and 4 bases from J, leaving 8 bases between. CDR3 sequence reads: CASSEVLGGNTIYF. The CDR3 nucleotides read TGTGCCAGCAGTGAAGTCCTAGGAGGAAACACCATATATTTT.

This clone was picked up a small number of times. This chain links TRBV15 with TRBJ2-4, with TRBD1 matching over 9 bases. Losses at the gene ends were 7 bases for V and 6 bases for J; bases not matched to a gene: 7. The CDR3 spans 14 residues. Germline CDR1 LNHNV, CDR2 YYDKDF (reference sequence). Here the CDR3 DNA reads TGTGCCACCACCCCCGGGACAGGGCTAAACATTCAGTACTTC. Protein product: CATTPGTGLNIQYF.